This TCR beta chain was sequenced for a study of blood T cell repertoires in COVID-19. Study overall: Acute and convalescent COVID-19 specimens originated in the United States, Italy and Spain. T cells, B-cell-depleted T cells, or PBMCs provided the cDNA or gDNA that served as material.

Trimming took 6 bases from V and 5 from J, leaving 14 bases between them. The CDR3 has 13 residues. In the authors' workflow: Amplification of reference gene primers was used by the study to estimate nucleated cell counts. Libraries were prepared by immunoSEQ multiplex PCR; TCRdb keeps only in-frame clonotypes and omits some of them. V, J and clone size derive from that table, while D and trimming were established from the DNA sequence. Of over 140,000 clones listed, 76% are singletons. The chain combines TRBV12-3 or TRBV12-4 with TRBJ2-7; D possibly corresponds to TRBD1 (6 bases). This clonotype was sampled from a woman older than 75 with active or convalescent COVID-19. The sequenced sample consisted of peripheral blood. The DNA of the CDR3 is TGTGCCAGCAGGTTTCATGGGGGCCACGAGCAGTACTTC. This gives the protein CASRFHGGHEQYF.